Listed here are 29 T cell receptor beta chains from one sample, sequenced in a study of blood T cell repertoires in COVID-19. TCRdb's copy holds only in-frame clones and misses some; the assay was immunoSEQ multiplex PCR. Here the sample spans around 200,000 clones, about 85% being singletons. The sequencing sample was made of peripheral blood. These receptors all come from an elderly woman with active or convalescent COVID-19.

V and J are TRBV4-3 and TRBJ2-6; possible D gene TRBD1, 5 bases. CDR1 and CDR2 (germline): LGHNA, YSLEER. CDR3 size: 16 residues. With 3 bases removed from V and 0 bases from J, the gap between germline ends came to 9 bases. This CDR3 reads CASSHGHTSGANVLTF. As DNA, the CDR3 is TGCGCCAGCAGCCATGGACACACCTCTGGGGCCAACGTCCTGACTTTC.

The chain joins TRBV10-1 to TRBJ2-5; TRBD2 aligns across 11 bases. This CDR3 spans 18 amino acids. Unmatched junction bases numbered 17, after V lost 6 bases and J lost 5 bases. From germline, CDR1 is WNHNN and CDR2 SYGVQD (reference sequence). CDR3 amino acids: CASSIVAGGPSPRETQYF. CDR3 nucleotide sequence: TGCGCCAGCAGCATTGTAGCGGGAGGGCCCTCCCCGCGGGAGACCCAGTACTTC.

The chain carries TRBV6-5 and TRBJ2-5, with D possibly TRBD2 on 5 matching bases. Per the germline V gene, CDR1 is MNHEY and CDR2 is SVGAGI. The CDR3 spans 14 residues. Trimming pared 11 bases from V and 3 bases from J, leaving 19 bases between. The CDR3 loop reads CASRRGWGEETQYF. CDR3 nucleotides: TGTGCCTCCCGCCGGGGATGGGGAGAAGAGACCCAGTACTTC.

This clone was detected once. CDR3 region: CASNGGGGSNQPQHF. DNA for the CDR3: TGTGCCAGCAACGGAGGGGGAGGGAGCAATCAGCCCCAGCATTTT. The V call is TRBV7-8, the J call TRBJ1-5; weak D call: TRBD1 (6 bases). Trimming took 7 bases from V and 1 from J, leaving 14 bases between them. The CDR3 loop spans 15 amino acids. Looked up from germline, CDR1 is SGHVS and CDR2 is FQNEAQ.

The genes are TRBV15 and TRBJ1-3, with 8 bases fitting TRBD1. V lost 6 bases and J lost 0; bases outside the gene matches: 4. Germline-derived CDR1 and CDR2 are LNHNV and YYDKDF (reference sequence). The CDR3 has 15 amino acids. Here the CDR3 reads CATSLDRASGNTIYF. The DNA of the CDR3 is TGTGCCACCAGTCTGGACAGGGCCTCTGGAAACACCATATATTTT.

V and J are TRBV6-2 or TRBV6-3 and TRBJ2-7, with 9 bases fitting TRBD1. Per the germline V gene, CDR1 is MNHEY and CDR2 is SVGEGT. The CDR3 runs 14 residues. The J segment lost 3 bases and the V segment lost 6 bases, leaving 6 bases of the junction unmatched. CDR3 loop: CASSRQGVDYEQYF. The CDR3 nucleotides are TGTGCCAGCAGCCGACAGGGGGTGGACTACGAGCAGTACTTC.

The chain joins TRBV6-2 or TRBV6-3 to TRBJ1-1; 9 bases agree with TRBD1. Germline V gene sequence: CDR1 MNHEY, CDR2 SVGEGT. With 5 bases clipped from V and 11 bases from J, the junction kept 9 bases outside the gene matches. The CDR3 is 13 amino acids. CDR3 in amino acids: CASSPSRDREAFF. CDR3 nucleotide sequence: TGTGCCAGCAGTCCGAGCCGGGACAGGGAGGCTTTCTTT.

As DNA, the CDR3 is TGTGCCAGCAGCTCGCGTACAGGGCCCCAGCATTTT. Protein product: CASSSRTGPQHF. The chain is built from TRBV12-1 and TRBJ1-5; the table calls TRBD1, which could not be checked here. TRBV12-1 is marked as a pseudogene. This CDR3 region has 12 residues.

This clone was counted between two and nine times. The V gene is TRBV6-1, the J gene TRBJ1-4; D uncertain. This CDR3 contains 15 residues. From germline, CDR1 is MNHNS and CDR2 SASEGT. With 2 bases removed from V and 8 bases from J, the gap between germline ends came to 15 bases. Here the CDR3 DNA reads TGTGCCAGCAGTGAACCCTTCGAACTGAGCGAAAAACTGTTTTTT. This encodes CASSEPFELSEKLFF.

The V gene is TRBV10-3, the J gene TRBJ2-2, with D possibly matching TRBD1 (6 bases). V dropped 4 bases and J dropped 3 bases, with 9 bases sitting between them. This CDR3 comprises 14 residues. Looked up from germline, CDR1 is ENHRY and CDR2 is SYGVKD. The CDR3 loop reads CAISVQGYTGELFF. The CDR3 DNA is TGTGCCATCAGTGTACAGGGTTACACCGGGGAGCTGTTTTTT.

At least ten counts were recorded for this clone. J is TRBJ2-7 and V is TRBV19; D might be TRBD2 (6 bases). V lost 1 base and J 4 bases, leaving 17 bases between the germline ends. The CDR3 length is 16 residues. Per the germline V gene, CDR1 is LNHDA and CDR2 is SQIVND (reference sequence). This CDR3 reads CASSIVSSGRFYEQYF. The CDR3 bases are TGTGCCAGTAGTATAGTATCTTCCGGGAGATTTTACGAGCAGTACTTC.

This clone was detected only once. This rearrangement joins TRBV18 to TRBJ1-5, with 9 bases fitting TRBD1. V dropped 2 bases and J dropped 0; count of bases not matched to a gene: 8. The germline gives CDR1 KGHSH, CDR2 LQKENI. The CDR3 consists of 18 residues. CDR3 bases: TGTGCCAGCTCACCAGTGGGACAGGGAGGTACTAGCAATCAGCCCCAGCATTTT. This gives the protein CASSPVGQGGTSNQPQHF.

This clone came up a few times. J is TRBJ2-6 and V is TRBV30, with D possibly matching TRBD1 (6 bases). The CDR3 covers 14 residues. V lost 5 bases and J 2 bases, leaving 10 bases between the germline ends. The V gene's germline CDR1 is GTSNPN and CDR2 SVGIG (reference sequence). In nucleotides, the CDR3 is TGTGCCTGGGAAACAGGGACTGGGGCCAACGTCCTGACTTTC. Its translation is CAWETGTGANVLTF.

This clone was seen a handful of times. The gene calls are TRBV15 and TRBJ2-3; 9 nucleotides agree with TRBD1. The CDR3 extends over 16 amino acids. The V gene end was trimmed by 5 bases and the J gene end by 5 bases; junction bases not matched to a gene: 11. The germline gives CDR1 LNHNV, CDR2 YYDKDF (reference sequence). CDR3 loop: CATSPEGQGRRDTQYF. The CDR3 DNA follows: TGTGCCACCAGCCCTGAAGGACAGGGGCGAAGAGATACGCAGTATTTT.

This clone was counted between two and nine times. This chain joins TRBV7-9 and TRBJ1-1, with D perhaps matching TRBD1 (6 bases). Trimming shortened V by 4 bases and J by 0 bases, and 12 bases separated the two germline ends. Germline lookup yields CDR1 SEHNR and CDR2 FQNEAQ (reference sequence). This CDR3 has 15 amino acids. The CDR3 sequence is CASSYYGTMNTEAFF. DNA for the CDR3: TGTGCCAGCAGCTATTACGGGACAATGAACACTGAAGCTTTCTTT.

This clone has more than one count but fewer than ten. CDR3 loop: CASSIRTGISGNTIYF. The CDR3 DNA is TGTGCCAGTAGTATCCGGACAGGGATCTCTGGAAACACCATATATTTT. This chain joins TRBV19 and TRBJ1-3, with 8 bases fitting TRBD1. There are 16 residues in the CDR3. The germline V gene has CDR1 LNHDA and CDR2 SQIVND (reference sequence). V gave up 3 bases and J gave up 0 bases; unmatched junction bases: 4.

This clone turned up a few times. This chain connects TRBV4-2 to TRBJ2-3; a weak D match, TRBD2 (7 bases). This CDR3 contains 17 residues. The germline V and J ends were trimmed by 1 base and 0 bases, with 14 bases remaining between them. CDR1 and CDR2 from the germline V gene are LGHNA and YNFKEQ. CDR3 nucleotide sequence: TGTGCCAGCAGCCAAGGGGAGGGGGGATCTAGCACAGATACGCAGTATTTT. Its translation is CASSQGEGGSSTDTQYF.

The chain carries TRBV5-1 and TRBJ1-1; tentative D call: TRBD1 (5 bases). The V gene's germline CDR1 is SGHRS and CDR2 YFSETQ. V shed 6 bases and J shed 0 bases, with 15 bases lying between them. This CDR3 spans 15 amino acids. The CDR3 loop is CASKITGIMNTEAFF. CDR3 in DNA: TGCGCCAGCAAGATCACAGGAATTATGAACACTGAAGCTTTCTTT.

The CDR3 region has the DNA TGCGCCAGCAGCTTGGCCGGGGGGTGGTATCAGCCCCAGCATTTT. Encoded protein: CASSLAGGWYQPQHF. This chain connects TRBV5-1 to TRBJ1-5, with D possibly TRBD1 on 5 matching bases. Germline lookup yields CDR1 SGHRS and CDR2 YFSETQ. The CDR3 spans 15 residues. Trimming took 0 bases from V and 5 from J, leaving 12 bases between them. The variable domain in full, completed from reference TRBV5-1 and TRBJ1-5, reads KAGVTQTPRYLIKTRGQQVTLSCSPISGHRSVSWYQQTPGQGLQFLFEYFSETQRNKGNFPGRFSGRQFSNSRSEMNVSTLELGDSALYLCASSLAGGWYQPQHFGDGTRLSIL.

This clone was detected a few times. The V gene is TRBV20-1, the J gene TRBJ2-7; a possible D gene is TRBD2 (5 bases). In germline, CDR1 is DFQATT, CDR2 SNEGSKA (reference sequence). CDR3 length: 14 amino acids. Deletions cut 3 bases from V and 5 bases from J, with 17 bases between. Here the CDR3 reads CSASASGSGNEQYF. The CDR3 bases are TGCAGTGCTAGTGCGTCGGGATCTGGGAACGAGCAGTACTTC.

The genes are TRBV5-1 and TRBJ2-3; 7 bases are a match to TRBD1. Germline V CDR1 and CDR2: SGHRS, YFSETQ. V lost 4 bases to trimming and J lost 2 bases; unmatched junction nucleotides: 4. The CDR3 consists of 14 residues. The CDR3 protein is CASSRDSLTDTQYF. For the CDR3, the DNA is TGCGCCAGCAGCCGGGACAGCCTCACAGATACGCAGTATTTT. Filled out from reference TRBV5-1 and TRBJ2-3, the complete variable domain reads KAGVTQTPRYLIKTRGQQVTLSCSPISGHRSVSWYQQTPGQGLQFLFEYFSETQRNKGNFPGRFSGRQFSNSRSEMNVSTLELGDSALYLCASSRDSLTDTQYFGPGTRLTVL.

The chain couples TRBV5-1 to TRBJ2-2; D may be TRBD2 (6 bases). The CDR3 has 14 residues. Per the germline V gene, CDR1 is SGHRS and CDR2 is YFSETQ. V dropped 4 bases and J dropped 5 bases, with 12 bases sitting between them. CDR3 residues: CASSKGLRTGELFF. DNA of the CDR3: TGCGCCAGCAGCAAGGGACTGCGGACCGGGGAGCTGTTTTTT. Full variable domain (outside the CDR3, taken from reference TRBV5-1 and TRBJ2-2): KAGVTQTPRYLIKTRGQQVTLSCSPISGHRSVSWYQQTPGQGLQFLFEYFSETQRNKGNFPGRFSGRQFSNSRSEMNVSTLELGDSALYLCASSKGLRTGELFFGEGSRLTVL.

Note on this clone: This same CDR3 is encoded by further DNA sequences in the sample. The rearrangement links TRBV7-2 to TRBJ2-7, with 10 bases that match TRBD2. Germline values: CDR1 SGHTA, CDR2 FQGNSA. This CDR3 is built from 14 residues. The V gene end was trimmed by 3 bases and the J gene end by 6 bases; junction bases not matched to a gene: 5. The CDR3 coding sequence is TGTGCCAGCAGCTTCAGCGGGGGGGCGGGCGAGCAGTACTTC. Amino acid sequence: CASSFSGGAGEQYF.

The chain has TRBV7-2 and TRBJ1-2, with 8 bases matching TRBD1. Germline CDR1 reads SGHTA; CDR2 reads FQGNSA. Losses at the gene ends were 2 bases for V and 7 bases for J; bases not matched to a gene: 6. The CDR3 is 14 residues long. The CDR3 DNA sequence: TGTGCCAGCAGCTTATGGCAGGGGGCGAGTGGCTACACCTTC. Translated: CASSLWQGASGYTF.

This clone has a single count. The V gene is TRBV2, the J gene TRBJ1-4; 9 positions match TRBD1. This CDR3 is 15 amino acids long. Germline assignment: CDR1 SNHLY and CDR2 FYNNEI. Germline trimming cut 6 bases from V and 8 bases from J; bases unmatched to any gene: 10. The CDR3 reads CASRRDRVESEKLFF. The CDR3 DNA is TGTGCCAGCAGGAGGGACAGGGTAGAAAGCGAAAAACTGTTTTTT.

The chain uses TRBV30 and TRBJ2-4, with 9 bases lining up with TRBD1. The J segment lost 8 bases and the V segment lost 0 bases, leaving 5 bases of the junction unmatched. Germline V gives CDR1 GTSNPN, CDR2 SVGIG (reference sequence). This CDR3 is built from 14 residues. The CDR3 sequence is CAWSVGQGRDIQYF. The CDR3 DNA reads TGTGCCTGGAGTGTGGGACAGGGACGGGACATTCAGTACTTC.

V gene TRBV5-1 combines with J gene TRBJ1-6; a weak D match, TRBD1 (6 bases). The CDR3 totals 16 residues. Per the germline V gene, CDR1 is SGHRS and CDR2 is YFSETQ. Trimming took 0 bases from V and 5 from J, leaving 12 bases between them. DNA for the CDR3: TGCGCCAGCAGCTTGGGGCGCAGGGGAAATAATTCACCCCTCCACTTT. As protein: CASSLGRRGNNSPLHF.

This chain joins TRBV9 and TRBJ1-4; 9 bases are shared with TRBD1. CDR1 is SGDLS, CDR2 YYNGEE, per germline. This CDR3 has 18 residues. V was clipped by 3 bases and J by 5 bases; unmatched bases: 14. CDR3 in DNA: TGTGCCAGCAGCGCCTCGACTATGGCCGGGACAGGGAATGAAAAACTGTTTTTT. Amino acid sequence: CASSASTMAGTGNEKLFF.

The V call is TRBV6-5, the J call TRBJ1-5; tentatively, D is TRBD1 (6 bases). Germline V gene sequence: CDR1 MNHEY, CDR2 SVGAGI. Trimming took off 5 bases at V and 5 bases at J, with 13 bases between the two ends. The length of the CDR3 is 14 residues. CDR3: CASSPTAGDQPQHF. Here the CDR3 DNA reads TGTGCCAGCAGTCCCACGGCAGGGGATCAGCCCCAGCATTTT.